The sequence of this TCR beta chain was determined in a study of beta chain features in type 1 diabetes. As for this clone: Its antigen is undetermined.

Study results and limitations: PCR might preferentially amplify shorter templates, equally in patients and controls. Researchers could not determine here whether HLA type influences TCRB rearrangement. All four CD4+ subsets from Type 1 diabetes patients carried moderately but significantly shorter TCRB CDR3s. Reduced insertions and increased deletions marked VDJ junctions in type 1 diabetes patients.

Every isolated RNA sample was fully reverse transcribed, so sequencing captured expressed TCRB transcripts. Measured with immunoSEQ multiplex PCR; TCRdb has only the in-frame clones, and not every one. The sample has about 340,000 clones; approximately 12% are singletons. The sequence derives from a woman younger than 30 with type 1 diabetes. The sequencing sample was made of naive CD4+ T cells from blood.

CDR3 sequence: CASTRDSLWGNEQFF. The CDR3 nucleotides read TGTGCCAGCACCCGGGACAGTCTCTGGGGCAATGAGCAGTTCTTC. The genes are TRBV6-1 and TRBJ2-1; 7 bases are shared with TRBD1. The V gene's germline CDR1 is MNHNS and CDR2 SASEGT. J gave up 6 bases and V 7 bases, and 12 bases lay outside the gene matches. The CDR3 is 15 amino acids.